One sample yielded the 11 T cell receptor beta chains listed below, sequenced in a study of CD4 T cells in relation to SARS-CoV-2 and coronaviruses. The table came from immunoSEQ multiplex PCR; TCRdb's copy has only in-frame clones and leaves some out. In the table there are 28,000 or so clones, under 80% of which are singletons. CD4+ T cells from unexposed donors were obtained before the COVID-19 pandemic (2011-2018). CD4+ T cells were isolated from the cells after 10 days of culture. Antigens for these TCRs are unknown. What was sequenced was CD4+ T cells from PBMCs, cultured in vitro. These receptors originate from a human donor in good health.

This chain connects TRBV11-2 to TRBJ2-1; D perhaps matches TRBD2 (5 bases). V was shortened by 5 bases and J by 7 bases, with 15 bases between the two germline ends. Germline lookup yields CDR1 SGHAT and CDR2 FQNNGV. CDR3 length equals 14 residues. The CDR3 nucleotides read TGTGCCAGCAGCCCCCTAGGAGGCGGGAATGAGCAGTTCTTC. Its protein product is CASSPLGGGNEQFF.

This chain links TRBV7-2 with TRBJ2-1; D remains unclear. Germline V gene data show CDR1 as SGHTA and CDR2 as FQGNSA. The CDR3 extends over 14 amino acids. V was trimmed by 4 bases and J by 0 bases, leaving 7 bases between them. CDR3 DNA sequence: TGTGCCAGCAGCTCACGGAGCTCCTACAATGAGCAGTTCTTC. Translated, it gives CASSSRSSYNEQFF.

The CDR3 DNA is TGTGCCAGCAGCTTAACAGTAAACACTGAAGCTTTCTTT. This gives the protein CASSLTVNTEAFF. The chain uses TRBV5-5 and TRBJ1-1; D uncertain. CDR3 length equals 13 residues. Germline CDR1 SGHKS, CDR2 YYEKEE (reference sequence). V lost 2 bases, J lost 2 bases, and 7 bases lay in between.

The rearrangement uses TRBV7-9 and TRBJ1-3; no definite D call. Per germline, CDR1 SEHNR and CDR2 FQNEAQ (reference sequence). V was cut by 4 bases and J by 0 bases, with 10 bases left in between. The CDR3 is 15 amino acids. In DNA, the CDR3 is TGTGCCAGCAGCTCCGGGGAATTCTCTGGAAACACCATATATTTT. Translated, it gives CASSSGEFSGNTIYF.

The chain combines TRBV7-2 with TRBJ2-4; TRBD2 might be the D (5 bases). The CDR3 sequence is 14 residues long. Germline lookup yields CDR1 SGHTA and CDR2 FQGNSA. Trimming shortened V by 9 bases and J by 0 bases, and 12 bases separated the two germline ends. The CDR3 loop is CARMDSLAKNIQYF. The CDR3 nucleotides are TGTGCCAGGATGGACTCCTTAGCCAAAAACATTCAGTACTTC.

V is TRBV18 and J is TRBJ2-7; either TRBD1 or TRBD2 may supply D (6 bases each). Trimming took off 8 bases at V and 6 bases at J, with 17 bases between the two ends. CDR1 and CDR2 (germline): KGHSH, LQKENI. The CDR3 is made up of 13 amino acids. The DNA of the CDR3 is TGTGCCAGCACAAGGGACTCCAGGGGCGAGCAGTACTTC. Translation: CASTRDSRGEQYF.

V gene TRBV6-5 combines with J gene TRBJ2-1; 10 bases match TRBD1. V was clipped by 4 bases and J by 7 bases; unmatched bases: 7. CDR3 length: 15 amino acids. The V gene's germline CDR1 is MNHEY and CDR2 SVGAGI. The DNA for the CDR3 is TGTGCCAGCAGTTCCGGGACAGGGGTTATGAATGAGCAGTTCTTC. Its protein product is CASSSGTGVMNEQFF.

The chain has TRBV7-2 and TRBJ2-7; TRBD2 matches at 12 bases. Per germline, CDR1 SGHTA and CDR2 FQGNSA. The trim removed 1 base at V and 2 bases at J, leaving 6 bases unmatched. The CDR3 runs to 17 residues. The CDR3 here is CASSLGSLAGGAYEQYF. CDR3 coding DNA: TGTGCCAGCAGCTTAGGTAGTCTAGCGGGAGGGGCCTACGAGCAGTACTTC.

This sequence joins TRBV29-1 and TRBJ2-5; D gene uncertain. The germline V gene has CDR1 SQVTM and CDR2 ANQGSEA. Deletions cut 4 bases from V and 4 bases from J, with 13 bases between. CDR3 size: 13 residues. CDR3 amino acids: CSVGSVLRETQYF. DNA for the CDR3: TGCAGCGTTGGGTCGGTTCTACGAGAGACCCAGTACTTC.

The chain is built from TRBV11-2 and TRBJ2-5; 10 positions agree with TRBD2. V lost 4 bases, J lost 4 bases, and 9 bases stayed unmatched. The CDR3 is made up of 16 amino acids. The germline gives CDR1 SGHAT, CDR2 FQNNGV. CDR3 in DNA: TGTGCCAGCAGCTCCCGCGCTAGCGGGAGTCGAGAGACCCAGTACTTC. It codes for CASSSRASGSRETQYF.

The CDR3 here is CASSLRTSGRREQYF. The CDR3 DNA sequence: TGCGCCAGCAGCCTACGGACTAGCGGGAGGCGGGAGCAGTACTTC. V is TRBV5-1 and J is TRBJ2-7; 14 bases line up with TRBD2. CDR3 size: 15 residues. With 4 bases clipped from V and 7 bases from J, the junction kept 7 bases outside the gene matches. Germline V CDR1 and CDR2: SGHRS, YFSETQ.